The 10 T cell receptor beta chains below all came from one sample that was sequenced in a study of T cells in Graves' hyperthyroidism and ophthalmopathy. Template material for amplifying TCR beta CDR3 regions consisted of RNA transcripts. Initially, a first-round RT-PCR of the TCR CDR3 employed the HTBI primer set. TCRdb reprocessed the multiplex PCR reads with MiXCR, giving one entry per CDR3 protein. Of some 200,000 distinct CDR3 sequences listed, roughly a sixth are singletons. Sample: blood. These receptors were collected from a woman aged 45-60 years with Graves' hyperthyroidism.

At least ten counts were recorded for this clonotype. This chain links TRBV20-1 with TRBJ1-1, with a weak D call TRBD1 (5 bases). The CDR3 runs 14 residues. Germline CDR1 is DFQATT and CDR2 is SNEGSKA (reference sequence). V was clipped by 4 bases and J by 4 bases, with 16 bases between them. The CDR3 DNA follows: TGCAGTGCTAATCGTCAGGGAGGAATCACTGAAGCTTTCTTT. Its translation is CSANRQGGITEAFF.

The chain recombines TRBV28 with TRBJ2-7; 9 bases line up with TRBD2. After removal of 6 bases from V and 1 base from J, the junction contained 13 bases not matched to a gene. The germline CDR1 and CDR2 sequences are MDHEN and SYDVKM. This CDR3 has 17 residues. In DNA form, the CDR3 reads TGTGCCAGCAGGGAGGCGGGAGGGACAGATCATTCCTACGAGCAGTACTTC. Translating it yields CASREAGGTDHSYEQYF.

V usage is TRBV2 and J usage is TRBJ1-5; weak D call: TRBD1 (6 bases). Germline V gene lookup returns CDR1 SNHLY and CDR2 FYNNEI. Trimming took off 9 bases at V and 8 bases at J, with 8 bases between the two ends. This CDR3 contains 10 residues. CDR3 protein: CASQGKPQHF. In DNA form, the CDR3 reads TGTGCCAGTCAGGGGAAGCCCCAGCATTTT.

V is TRBV2 and J is TRBJ1-2; 10 nucleotides match TRBD1. CDR3 size: 14 residues. With 8 bases clipped from V and 3 bases from J, the junction kept 6 bases outside the gene matches. Germline CDR1 is SNHLY and CDR2 is FYNNEI. CDR3: CASSPDRGDYGYTF. Written as DNA, the CDR3 is TGTGCCAGCTCTCCGGACAGGGGGGACTATGGCTACACCTTC.

This clonotype has at least ten counts. The rearrangement joins TRBV7-9 to TRBJ2-4, with D uncertain. Trimming stripped 5 bases from V and 8 bases from J, with 19 bases between. The CDR3 runs to 15 residues. Germline lookup yields CDR1 SEHNR and CDR2 FQNEAQ (reference sequence). CDR3 region: CASSPPVEILHIQYF. The CDR3 region has the DNA TGTGCCAGCAGCCCCCCGGTGGAGATTCTGCACATTCAGTACTTC.

This rearrangement joins TRBV15 to TRBJ2-3; TRBD2 matches at 9 bases. CDR1 and CDR2 from the germline V gene are LNHNV and YYDKDF (reference sequence). Losses at the gene ends were 1 base for V and 6 bases for J; bases not matched to a gene: 17. This CDR3 is 19 amino acids long. CDR3 in DNA: TGTGCCACCAGCAGAGTGGGGCGCGGCGGGACTAGCAAGTTTGATACGCAGTATTTT. Translating gives CATSRVGRGGTSKFDTQYF.

The chain recombines TRBV6-5 with TRBJ2-7; possible D gene TRBD2, 5 bases. The V end lost 0 bases, the J end lost 5 bases, and 17 bases lay between the germline ends. CDR1 is MNHEY and CDR2 is SVGAGI in the germline V gene. The CDR3 totals 16 residues. The CDR3 is CASSYSGKAGNHEQYF. Here the CDR3 DNA reads TGTGCCAGCAGTTACTCGGGGAAAGCCGGGAACCACGAGCAGTACTTC.

This clonotype came up a few times. The chain joins TRBV29-1 to TRBJ1-2, with D hard to call. Trimming shortened V by 3 bases and J by 2 bases, and 7 bases separated the two germline ends. The CDR3 sequence is 12 residues long. Germline values: CDR1 SQVTM, CDR2 ANQGSEA. CDR3 loop: CSVDSNNYGYTF. In DNA form, the CDR3 reads TGCAGCGTTGACAGCAACAACTATGGCTACACCTTC.

This clonotype has just one count. This sequence joins TRBV5-1 and TRBJ2-1, with D perhaps matching TRBD2 (6 bases). Germline CDR1 SGHRS, CDR2 YFSETQ. V gave up 5 bases and J gave up 8 bases, with 20 bases separating them. This CDR3 comprises 15 residues. This chain's CDR3 is CASRTGGVALDEQFF. The CDR3 nucleotides are TGCGCCAGCAGGACCGGAGGGGTCGCTCTGGATGAGCAGTTCTTC.

This clonotype was seen more than once but under ten times. Relative to the germline gene, one junction end is altered; a read error may explain this. This sequence joins TRBV28 and TRBJ2-1; D is unresolved. CDR1 MDHEN and CDR2 SYDVKM come from the germline V gene. The CDR3 runs 13 residues. Here the CDR3 DNA reads TGTGCCAGCAGTCCGGGCCCCTACAATGAGCAGTCCTTC. This gives the protein CASSPGPYNEQSF.